Listed below are T cell receptor beta chains from one sample, sequenced in a study of graft-versus-host responses after intestinal transplantation. Assay: immunoSEQ multiplex PCR; the TCRdb copy retains only in-frame clones and omits some. The sample carries about 41,000 clones, 85% to 95% recorded once. No antigen has been assigned to these receptors. The specimen was unstimulated CD8+ T cells sorted from spleen or lymph node cells, collected before transplant. These receptors originate from a human donor who was the organ donor for an intestinal transplant. The CDR3 runs from the conserved cysteine through the conserved F or W. The D gene is left open where the match is weak. Size is stated for part of the rows, as once, few or many counts, or as a class when the clone is expanded.

clone_size: .
v_call: TRBV11-2
j_call: TRBJ2-1
d_call: .
cdr3_aa: CASSWAANEQFF
cdr3_nt: TGTGCCAGCAGCTGGGCGGCGAATGAGCAGTTCTTC

clone_size: .
v_call: TRBV4-2
j_call: TRBJ2-3
d_call: .
cdr3_aa: CASSQESSVRTDTQYF
cdr3_nt: TGTGCCAGCAGCCAAGAGTCGTCAGTGCGCACAGATACGCAGTATTTT

clone_size: .
v_call: TRBV29-1
j_call: TRBJ2-3
d_call: TRBD1
cdr3_aa: CSVEGTGDRLGTDTQYF
cdr3_nt: TGCAGCGTTGAAGGGACAGGGGACCGTTTAGGCACAGATACGCAGTATTTT

clone_size: .
v_call: TRBV7-9
j_call: TRBJ2-7
d_call: .
cdr3_aa: CASSFGRDPPIQAYEQYF
cdr3_nt: TGTGCCAGCAGCTTCGGTCGGGACCCCCCTATTCAGGCCTACGAGCAGTACTTC

clone_size: .
v_call: TRBV7-8
j_call: TRBJ2-7
d_call: .
cdr3_aa: CASSLTNMGLIGYEQYF
cdr3_nt: TGTGCCAGCAGCTTAACCAACATGGGGTTAATCGGCTACGAGCAGTACTTC

clone_size: few
v_call: TRBV10-3
j_call: TRBJ2-7
d_call: .
cdr3_aa: CAISGAGYEQYF
cdr3_nt: TGTGCCATCAGTGGAGCGGGCTACGAGCAGTACTTC

clone_size: .
v_call: TRBV19
j_call: TRBJ1-2
d_call: .
cdr3_aa: CASGRGGLYGYTF
cdr3_nt: TGTGCCAGTGGAAGGGGCGGGCTCTATGGCTACACCTTC

clone_size: few
v_call: TRBV7-3
j_call: TRBJ2-7
d_call: TRBD2
cdr3_aa: CASSLAGGLSYEQYF
cdr3_nt: TGTGCCAGCAGCTTAGCGGGGGGGCTCTCCTACGAGCAGTACTTC

clone_size: .
v_call: TRBV4-1
j_call: TRBJ2-1
d_call: TRBD2
cdr3_aa: CASSELAGGLNEQFF
cdr3_nt: TGCGCCAGCAGCGAGCTAGCGGGGGGACTCAATGAGCAGTTCTTC

clone_size: .
v_call: TRBV30
j_call: TRBJ1-2
d_call: TRBD1
cdr3_aa: CAWRSDRANYGYTF
cdr3_nt: TGTGCCTGGAGATCCGACAGGGCTAACTATGGCTACACCTTC

clone_size: .
v_call: TRBV7-9
j_call: TRBJ2-6
d_call: TRBD1
cdr3_aa: CASSFPGGAGANVLTF
cdr3_nt: TGTGCCAGCAGCTTTCCAGGGGGAGCTGGGGCCAACGTCCTGACTTTC